This T cell receptor (beta chain) derives from a study of blood T cells in healthy people across ages. Regarding the study as a whole: The recorded TCR beta diversity per million T cells decreased in a roughly linear manner with age. Higher diversity, along with more naive CD4+ cells, distinguished long-lived donors from aged donors.

Samples each yielded at least 5 micrograms of total RNA. The V gene lost 4 bases and the J gene lost 6 bases, with 12 bases spanning the gap. The CDR3 is made up of 14 amino acids. From germline, CDR1 is SNHLY and CDR2 FYNNEI. With regard to this clonotype: As yet, its antigen is unknown.

For the second PCR, which ran for roughly 7 to 11 cycles, a sample-barcoded 5' primer and a J-beta primer mix were used. A tag from a template-switch adaptor with 12 random nucleotides marked each cDNA molecule. TCRdb processed the 5' RACE reads anew with MiXCR; each CDR3 protein has one entry. Of 540,000 or so distinct CDR3 sequences listed, 45% to 55% are singletons. Sequenced input: blood. This clonotype was sampled from an elderly man in good health. The chain has TRBV2 and TRBJ1-4, with a tentative D call TRBD1 (5 bases). CDR3 in amino acids: CASSAGPNHEKLFF. The CDR3 DNA reads TGTGCCAGCAGTGCGGGACCAAATCATGAAAAACTGTTTTTT.